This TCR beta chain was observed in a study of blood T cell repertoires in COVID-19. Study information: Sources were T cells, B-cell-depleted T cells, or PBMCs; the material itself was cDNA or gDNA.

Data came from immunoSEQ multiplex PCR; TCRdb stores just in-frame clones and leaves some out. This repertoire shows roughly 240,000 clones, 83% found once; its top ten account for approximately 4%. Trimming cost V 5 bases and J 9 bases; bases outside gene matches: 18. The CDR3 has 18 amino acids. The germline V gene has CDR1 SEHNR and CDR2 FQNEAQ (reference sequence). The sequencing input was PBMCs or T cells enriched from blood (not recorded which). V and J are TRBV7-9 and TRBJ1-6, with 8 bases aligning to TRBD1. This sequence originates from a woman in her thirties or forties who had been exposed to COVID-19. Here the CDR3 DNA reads TGTGCCAGCAGCCTAAGTGCGACCGGGACAGGTCATTCTTCACCCCTCCACTTT. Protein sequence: CASSLSATGTGHSSPLHF.